The 27 T cell receptor beta chains given below trace back to one sample, sequenced in a study of blood T cell repertoires in COVID-19. Method: immunoSEQ multiplex PCR; TCRdb's copy keeps in-frame clones and lacks some. The profile shows about 190,000 clones, roughly 90% of them singletons. The sample was peripheral blood. The receptor set was obtained from a man between 50 and 59 years old with acute or convalescent COVID-19.

The chain joins TRBV18 to TRBJ2-3; D may be TRBD2 (5 bases). Germline-derived CDR1 and CDR2 are KGHSH and LQKENI. The CDR3 runs 15 residues. Trimming shortened V by 3 bases and J by 5 bases, and 15 bases separated the two germline ends. The CDR3 protein is CASSPGSGEGDTQYF. The CDR3 DNA is TGTGCCAGCTCACCGGGATCGGGTGAGGGAGATACGCAGTATTTT. Full variable domain (outside the CDR3, taken from reference TRBV18 and TRBJ2-3): NAGVMQNPRHLVRRRGQEARLRCSPMKGHSHVYWYRQLPEEGLKFMVYLQKENIIDESGMPKERFSAEFPKEGPSILRIQQVVRGDSAAYFCASSPGSGEGDTQYFGPGTRLTVL.

The chain uses TRBV12-3 or TRBV12-4 and TRBJ1-6; D ambiguous. Trimming stripped 4 bases from V and 7 bases from J, with 8 bases between. The CDR3 covers 13 residues. CDR3 loop: CASSSPGNSPLHF. The CDR3 region has the DNA TGTGCCAGCAGTTCGCCCGGGAATTCACCCCTCCACTTT.

The chain uses TRBV7-6 and TRBJ2-1; tentatively, D is TRBD1 (5 bases). The V end was cut by 2 bases, the J end by 9 bases, with 11 bases between. The CDR3 length is 13 residues. The germline CDR1 and CDR2 sequences are SGHVS and FNYEAQ. The CDR3 sequence is CASSLNLRGEQFF. The CDR3 DNA reads as TGTGCCAGCAGCTTAAATCTTAGGGGTGAGCAGTTCTTC. Drawing the rest from reference TRBV7-6 and TRBJ2-1, the complete variable domain is GAGVSQSPRYKVTKRGQDVALRCDPISGHVSLYWYRQALGQGPEFLTYFNYEAQQDKSGLPNDRFSAERPEGSISTLTIQRTEQRDSAMYRCASSLNLRGEQFFGPGTRLTVL.

A remark on this clone: This sample includes further DNA sequences coding for the same CDR3. The chain uses TRBV6-5 and TRBJ2-2; D perhaps matches TRBD2 (5 bases). The V gene's germline CDR1 is MNHEY and CDR2 SVGAGI. The V end lost 3 bases, the J end lost 2 bases, and 10 bases lay between the germline ends. The CDR3 is 15 residues long. The CDR3 is CASSYTGVNTGELFF. Written as DNA, the CDR3 is TGTGCCAGCAGTTATACCGGGGTCAACACCGGGGAGCTGTTTTTT.

This clone came up once. This chain links TRBV18 with TRBJ2-7; 9 nucleotides align to TRBD1. The junction had 2 bases not matched to a gene; V was cut back by 2 bases and J by 0 bases. This CDR3 has 15 amino acids. Germline lookup yields CDR1 KGHSH and CDR2 LQKENI. The CDR3 reads CASSPGTGSSYEQYV. As DNA, the CDR3 is TGTGCCAGCTCACCAGGGACAGGGTCCTCCTACGAGCAGTACGTC.

The rearrangement links TRBV25-1 to TRBJ2-3; no clear D. The V gene's germline CDR1 is MGHDK and CDR2 SYGVNS. This CDR3 has 14 residues. The V gene lost 1 base and the J gene lost 7 bases, with 12 bases spanning the gap. DNA for the CDR3: TGTGCCAGCAGTGAATTCCCCAGTCAAAATACGCAGTATTTT. Residues: CASSEFPSQNTQYF.

The chain is built from TRBV20-1 and TRBJ1-5; D possibly corresponds to TRBD1 (6 bases). Trimming left V 3 bases short and J 9 bases short, with 15 bases between. This CDR3 has 13 amino acids. Germline assignment: CDR1 DFQATT and CDR2 SNEGSKA (reference sequence). CDR3 sequence reads: CSASHREGWPQHF. The CDR3 region has the DNA TGCAGTGCTAGTCACAGGGAGGGGTGGCCCCAGCATTTT.

This sequence joins TRBV27 and TRBJ1-1; D gene unclear. Trimming took off 7 bases at V and 4 bases at J, with 13 bases between the two ends. The CDR3 totals 13 residues. The germline CDR1 and CDR2 sequences are MNHEY and SMNVEV (reference sequence). The CDR3 loop is CASKLAGFTEAFF. CDR3 DNA sequence: TGTGCCAGCAAACTGGCAGGTTTCACTGAAGCTTTCTTT.

The chain is built from TRBV4-1 and TRBJ1-5; 7 bases line up with TRBD1. Germline V gene data show CDR1 as MGHRA and CDR2 as YSYEKL. J gave up 5 bases and V 1 base, and 8 bases lay outside the gene matches. The CDR3 is 16 residues long. The CDR3, as DNA: TGCGCCAGCAGCCAAGGCAGGGGGAGAGGAGATCAGCCCCAGCATTTT. Translation gives CASSQGRGRGDQPQHF.

This chain links TRBV5-4 with TRBJ2-5; no firm D call. V was cut by 1 base and J by 3 bases, with 13 bases left in between. Germline V gene data show CDR1 as SGHNT and CDR2 as YYREEE (reference sequence). The CDR3 loop spans 15 amino acids. The CDR3 region has the DNA TGTGCCAGCAGCTTGCCGTTCGGCGGCGAAGAGACCCAGTACTTC. Residues: CASSLPFGGEETQYF.

The chain links TRBV6-4 to TRBJ1-6; D possibly corresponds to TRBD1 (5 bases). V shed 5 bases and J shed 10 bases, with 9 bases lying between them. Looked up from germline, CDR1 is MRHNA and CDR2 is SNTAGT. This CDR3 region has 12 residues. The CDR3 bases are TGTGCCAGCAGTCAGGGTGGATCACCCCTCCACTTT. Translating gives CASSQGGSPLHF.

The rearrangement links TRBV5-1 to TRBJ1-1; the D gene is possibly TRBD1 (5 bases). The length of the CDR3 is 15 residues. Trimming cost V 1 base and J 1 base, with 11 bases left between them. Per germline, CDR1 SGHRS and CDR2 YFSETQ. The CDR3 nucleotides read TGCGCCAGCAGCTTGTATAGGACACCGAACACTGAAGCTTTCTTT. It specifies CASSLYRTPNTEAFF.

V and J are TRBV7-3 and TRBJ2-1; D unresolved. CDR3 length: 13 residues. The germline CDR1 and CDR2 sequences are SGHTA and FQGTGA. V dropped 2 bases and J dropped 7 bases, with 9 bases sitting between them. The CDR3 region is CASSLSARNEQFF. In nucleotides, the CDR3 is TGTGCCAGCAGCTTATCAGCTAGGAATGAGCAGTTCTTC.

V is TRBV28 and J is TRBJ2-7, with 10 bases matching TRBD1. This CDR3 comprises 16 residues. Trimming at V came to 5 bases and at J to 2 bases, leaving 9 bases not matched to a gene. CDR1 and CDR2 from the germline V gene are MDHEN and SYDVKM. CDR3 coding DNA: TGTGCCAGCAGTCTCGTCTTGACAGGGGGCACCTACGAGCAGTACTTC. It encodes CASSLVLTGGTYEQYF.

In DNA, the CDR3 is TGTGCCAGCAGCTTAGGGGGGGGGACTAGCGGCTACGAGCAGTACGTC. This encodes CASSLGGGTSGYEQYV. The J gene is TRBJ2-7, the V gene TRBV11-2; 11 bases agree with TRBD2. This CDR3 has 16 residues. Germline assignment: CDR1 SGHAT and CDR2 FQNNGV. The J segment lost 3 bases and the V segment lost 1 base, leaving 5 bases of the junction unmatched.

The genes are TRBV10-1 and TRBJ2-1; D is uncertain. Germline V gives CDR1 WNHNN, CDR2 SYGVQD (reference sequence). The CDR3 covers 11 residues. Trimming shortened V by 5 bases and J by 6 bases, and 5 bases separated the two germline ends. The CDR3 DNA reads as TGCGCCAGCAGTCATTCCAATGAGCAGTTCTTC. This codes for CASSHSNEQFF.

This chain links TRBV9 with TRBJ1-5, with a tentative D call TRBD1 (5 bases). The V and J ends lost 4 bases and 7 bases respectively, with 12 bases between them. The CDR3 sequence is 13 residues long. Germline V gene lookup returns CDR1 SGDLS and CDR2 YYNGEE. The DNA of the CDR3 is TGTGCCAGCAGCACGGAGGGGAACCAGCCCCAGCATTTT. Translation: CASSTEGNQPQHF.

This chain uses TRBV30 with TRBJ2-2, with D possibly being TRBD1 (5 bases). Trimming took off 5 bases at V and 0 bases at J, with 7 bases between the two ends. Germline V gene lookup returns CDR1 GTSNPN and CDR2 SVGIG (reference sequence). The CDR3 runs to 13 residues. The CDR3 loop is CAWDRPNTGELFF. In nucleotides, the CDR3 is TGTGCCTGGGACAGACCGAACACCGGGGAGCTGTTTTTT.

J is TRBJ2-7 and V is TRBV19, with 10 bases fitting TRBD2. Germline trimming cut 3 bases from V and 2 bases from J; bases unmatched to any gene: 1. Germline assignment: CDR1 LNHDA and CDR2 SQIVND (reference sequence). There are 14 residues in the CDR3. CDR3 residues: CASSILAGAYEQYF. The CDR3 DNA follows: TGTGCCAGTAGTATCCTAGCGGGAGCCTACGAGCAGTACTTC.

The chain combines TRBV28 with TRBJ2-3; 7 bases are shared with TRBD2. V shed 7 bases, J shed 2 bases, and the junction held 12 bases outside the gene matches. The CDR3 loop spans 16 amino acids. CDR1 and CDR2 from the germline V gene are MDHEN and SYDVKM. CDR3: CASTLSGGSHTDTQYF. CDR3 DNA: TGTGCCAGCACCCTGTCGGGGGGATCTCACACAGATACGCAGTATTTT.

The chain links TRBV12-3 or TRBV12-4 to TRBJ1-6; 7 bases agree with TRBD1. There are 13 residues in the CDR3. V shed 5 bases, J shed 9 bases, and the junction held 4 bases outside the gene matches. The CDR3 DNA reads as TGTGCCAGCAGTGACAGGGATGTTTCACCCCTCCACTTT. This encodes CASSDRDVSPLHF.

The chain joins TRBV7-2 to TRBJ2-3, with 10 positions matching TRBD2. The CDR3 length is 14 residues. The V gene end was trimmed by 4 bases and the J gene end by 3 bases; junction bases not matched to a gene: 1. The germline V gene has CDR1 SGHTA and CDR2 FQGNSA. CDR3 protein: CASSSSGGTDTQYF. The DNA for the CDR3 is TGTGCCAGCAGCTCTAGCGGGGGAACAGATACGCAGTATTTT.

The chain combines TRBV7-2 with TRBJ1-6; D is undetermined. The CDR3 has 15 residues. Trimming stripped 1 base from V and 4 bases from J, with 8 bases between. Germline-derived CDR1 and CDR2 are SGHTA and FQGNSA. The DNA of the CDR3 is TGTGCCAGCAGCTTAGGCGGTGGGTATAATTCACCCCTCCACTTT. Amino acid sequence: CASSLGGGYNSPLHF.

The chain has TRBV20-1 and TRBJ1-1; maybe TRBD1 (6 bases). Germline V gene data show CDR1 as DFQATT and CDR2 as SNEGSKA (reference sequence). The CDR3 extends over 11 amino acids. Trimming removed 6 bases at V and 9 bases at J, with 14 bases between. CDR3 nucleotide sequence: TGCAGTGCCGCTAGGGGGTGGCAAGCTTTCTTT. Its translation is CSAARGWQAFF.

This chain links TRBV7-9 with TRBJ1-3; D call uncertain. This CDR3 is built from 16 residues. Trimming removed 2 bases from V and 2 bases from J, with 13 bases in between. Germline values: CDR1 SEHNR, CDR2 FQNEAQ (reference sequence). The CDR3 bases are TGTGCCAGCAGCTTACAGGTTGGCAGCCCTGGAAACACCATATATTTT. This translates into CASSLQVGSPGNTIYF.

CDR3 sequence (DNA): TGTGCCTGGACTCCGCGTTCCCTTAGATGGGCCGAAAAACTGTTTTTT. Amino acid sequence: CAWTPRSLRWAEKLFF. The chain joins TRBV30 to TRBJ1-4; D unresolved. This CDR3 spans 16 amino acids. Trimming removed 4 bases at V and 8 bases at J, with 23 bases between. From germline, CDR1 is GTSNPN and CDR2 SVGIG (reference sequence).

The chain is built from TRBV7-3 and TRBJ2-3, with 7 bases that match TRBD2. The V and J ends lost 5 bases and 5 bases, in that order; junction bases with no gene match: 10. Germline CDR1 and CDR2: SGHTA and FQGTGA. There are 15 residues in the CDR3. CDR3 DNA sequence: TGTGCCAGCAGCCTCGGGGCTAGCGGAAGAGATACGCAGTATTTT. Translated, it gives CASSLGASGRDTQYF. Supplemented by reference TRBV7-3 and TRBJ2-3, the full variable domain reads GAGVSQTPSNKVTEKGKYVELRCDPISGHTALYWYRQSLGQGPEFLIYFQGTGAADDSGLPNDRFFAVRPEGSVSTLKIQRTERGDSAVYLCASSLGASGRDTQYFGPGTRLTVL.